This TCR beta chain was recovered during a study of blood T cell repertoires in COVID-19. On the study more broadly: Samples of COVID-19 (acute and convalescent) were obtained from the United States, Italy and Spain.

Authors' analysis steps: Reference gene primer amplification gave nucleated cell count estimates. The assay was immunoSEQ multiplex PCR, and TCRdb's table has in-frame clones only and misses some. The V and J calls and clone size come from that table; D and trimming were worked out from the DNA. This repertoire shows roughly 200,000 clones, 80% to 90% found once; its top ten account for about 13%. This clone was observed a handful of times. The sample comprised peripheral blood. The receptor's source is a human donor in a cohort sampled during active COVID-19.

The CDR3 is CATSDPPPWPDTQYF. The DNA of the CDR3 is TGTGCCACCAGTGATCCTCCTCCCTGGCCAGATACGCAGTATTTT. The chain uses TRBV24-1 and TRBJ2-3; D is ambiguous. In germline, CDR1 is KGHDR, CDR2 SFDVKD. The V end was cut by 3 bases, the J end by 4 bases, with 13 bases between. This CDR3 comprises 15 residues.